The source of this T cell receptor beta chain is a study of blood T cell repertoires in COVID-19 (dated by TCRdb to the early 2020s). With regard to the full study: Collaborator samples came from the United States, Italy and Spain and covered acute and convalescent phases of COVID-19. The prospective study material was composed of cDNA or gDNA derived from T cells, B-cell-depleted T cells, or PBMCs. The dataset comprised deeply sampled blood TCRbeta repertoires from subjects exposed to, actively infected with, or recovered from COVID-19. A freely available public database, intended as a resource for researchers studying the immune response to SARS-CoV-2, is where the repertoires were released. Samples came from the ongoing ImmuneRACE study (first 160 participants) plus 1,254 subjects from 6 global collaborators. Sample metadata almost always included a de-identified subject ID, COVID-19 status, age in years and sex. Where available, HLA class I and class II types were obtained from metadata supplied by the sample provider rather than from assay-based typing. Results and caveats for the whole study, not just this receptor: Clinical and demographic metadata were provided uncurated, with the amount varying by source and participant.

The immunoSEQ Assay, a bias-controlled multiplex PCR, was used to amplify TCRbeta CDR3 regions from genomic DNA. In the original analysis: The number of nucleated cells in each sample was estimated from the amplification of reference gene primers within the assay. To quantify the absolute abundance of each unique TCRbeta CDR3 rearrangement, sequence reads were collapsed and filtered. Productive Simpson clonality was computed per sample as the square root of Simpson's diversity index over productive rearrangements. The table was pulled from immuneACCESS by TCRdb, which kept in-frame rearrangements only. Such tables lose some clones; where checked, under half of the loss comes from unresolved V genes, and the rest has no known cause. From that table come the V and J calls and clone size; the DNA was used to work out D and trimming. The sample contains 55,000 to 65,000 clones, 79% of them found a single time. Of the sample, roughly 3.2% falls within the top ten clones.

This clone was found a few times. Its antigen is unknown. The record has no base qualities; no much larger clone is one base away. The sample has other DNA sequences that encode this CDR3 too. Counted from cysteine to phenylalanine, this CDR3 has 13 amino acids. This entry keeps only the CDR3 DNA: 39 bases, framed from base 1. As encoded in the germline V gene (reference sequence), CDR1 is SEHNR while CDR2 is FQNEAQ. At the junction V is shortened by 4 bases and J by 5 bases, with 11 bases in between. Each collaborating institution followed its own protocols to collect whole blood in K2EDTA tubes. For TCRbeta analysis, collaborators shipped samples in one of three forms: frozen whole blood, isolated PBMCs, or DNA extracted from either of those sample types.

The TCR was taken from a man between 60 and 75 years old with acute or convalescent COVID-19. The chain couples TRBV7-9 to TRBJ1-1, and TRBD1 may be the D gene, going by 6 matching bases. Material for sequencing was peripheral blood. The sequenced DNA: TGTGCCAGCAGCTCACAGGGAGGGACTGAAGCTTTCTTT. It translates to CASSSQGGTEAFF.